Each of the 30 T cell receptor beta chains below was sequenced from the same sample in a study of blood T cell repertoires in COVID-19. Using immunoSEQ multiplex PCR, the repertoire was profiled, and TCRdb retains in-frame clones only, with some absent. The data show roughly 130,000 clones, roughly 80% seen once. Material for sequencing was peripheral blood. The receptors were sampled from a woman between 25 and 40 years old who had recovered from COVID-19.

The chain recombines TRBV7-2 with TRBJ1-2, with 7 bases aligning to TRBD1. V gave up 4 bases and J gave up 4 bases; unmatched junction bases: 12. There are 16 residues in the CDR3. The V gene's germline CDR1 is SGHTA and CDR2 FQGNSA. As DNA, the CDR3 is TGTGCCAGCAGCTCGTCCGACCGGGACAGCCCCTATGGCTACACCTTC. This gives the protein CASSSSDRDSPYGYTF. The full variable domain, with the rest looked up from reference TRBV7-2 and TRBJ1-2, is GAGVSQSPSNKVTEKGKDVELRCDPISGHTALYWYRQSLGQGLEFLIYFQGNSAPDKSGLPSDRFSAERTGGSVSTLTIQRTQQEDSAVYLCASSSSDRDSPYGYTFGSGTRLTVV.

This clone was seen a handful of times. This sequence joins TRBV5-1 and TRBJ2-7, with D possibly being TRBD2 (6 bases). The germline V gene encodes CDR1 SGHRS and CDR2 YFSETQ. This CDR3 comprises 13 residues. V was trimmed by 4 bases and J by 9 bases, leaving 17 bases between them. The CDR3 DNA is TGCGCCAGCAGCCTACAACGGGACTTGGGGCAGTACTTC. It specifies CASSLQRDLGQYF.

The V gene is TRBV3-1 (or the pseudogene TRBV3-2), the J gene TRBJ2-2, with 9 bases lining up with TRBD1. From germline, CDR1 is LGHDT and CDR2 YNNKEL (reference sequence). This CDR3 has 15 amino acids. V gave up 0 bases and J gave up 4 bases; unmatched junction bases: 0. This CDR3 is CASSQEDRGTGELFF. The CDR3 region has the DNA TGTGCCAGCAGCCAAGAGGACAGGGGCACCGGGGAGCTGTTTTTT.

This clone appeared once. The chain combines TRBV3-1 (or the pseudogene TRBV3-2) with TRBJ1-5; D uncertain. This CDR3 is built from 17 residues. Trimming removed 0 bases at V and 5 bases at J, with 17 bases between. Germline lookup yields CDR1 LGHDT and CDR2 YNNKEL (reference sequence). CDR3 protein: CASSQDRPGSRYQPQHF. CDR3 DNA: TGTGCCAGCAGCCAAGATCGGCCAGGCTCGCGATATCAGCCCCAGCATTTT.

V gene TRBV11-1 combines with J gene TRBJ2-1; 11 nucleotides align to TRBD2. Germline CDR1 and CDR2: SGHAT and FQDESV (reference sequence). V lost 1 base and J lost 9; bases outside the gene matches: 8. The length of the CDR3 is 16 residues. CDR3 sequence reads: CASSLETSGIRGEQFF. In nucleotides, the CDR3 is TGTGCCAGCAGCTTAGAGACTAGCGGGATAAGGGGTGAGCAGTTCTTC.

This clone was recorded a few times. Other DNA sequences in the sample encode the same CDR3. The chain combines TRBV5-1 with TRBJ2-3; 7 bases are a match to TRBD2. This CDR3 is built from 15 residues. Germline CDR1 reads SGHRS; CDR2 reads YFSETQ. Trimming took 0 bases from V and 1 from J; bases not matched to a gene: 2. CDR3 sequence (DNA): TGCGCCAGCAGCTTGGAGCTAGCGGGCACAGATACGCAGTATTTT. Amino acid sequence: CASSLELAGTDTQYF. The full variable domain, its missing parts supplied by reference TRBV5-1 and TRBJ2-3, is KAGVTQTPRYLIKTRGQQVTLSCSPISGHRSVSWYQQTPGQGLQFLFEYFSETQRNKGNFPGRFSGRQFSNSRSEMNVSTLELGDSALYLCASSLELAGTDTQYFGPGTRLTVL.

The rearrangement joins TRBV27 to TRBJ2-7; tentatively, D is TRBD2 (5 bases). Germline lookup yields CDR1 MNHEY and CDR2 SMNVEV (reference sequence). The CDR3 is made up of 16 amino acids. Trimming pared 0 bases from V and 4 bases from J, leaving 16 bases between. This CDR3 is CASSLSYSSGIYEQYF. CDR3 nucleotide sequence: TGTGCCAGCAGTTTATCGTACAGTTCGGGAATATACGAGCAGTACTTC.

The chain combines TRBV9 with TRBJ1-2; D is uncertain. The CDR3 consists of 13 residues. CDR1 and CDR2 from the germline V gene are SGDLS and YYNGEE. V was cut by 4 bases and J by 8 bases, with 15 bases left in between. The CDR3 sequence: CASSPQQASGYTF. The CDR3 bases are TGTGCCAGCAGCCCACAGCAGGCTAGCGGCTACACCTTC.

The rearrangement joins TRBV6-5 to TRBJ1-4, with unresolved D. V dropped 7 bases and J dropped 8 bases, with 14 bases sitting between them. The CDR3 covers 13 residues. Germline loops: CDR1 MNHEY, CDR2 SVGAGI. CDR3 DNA sequence: TGTGCCAGCACCTTCTCCTTCGGGGAAAAACTGTTTTTT. Translated, it gives CASTFSFGEKLFF.

The rearrangement joins TRBV4-2 to TRBJ2-2; possible D gene TRBD2, 5 bases. V was clipped by 4 bases and J by 5 bases, with 17 bases between them. CDR1 LGHNA and CDR2 YNFKEQ come from the germline V gene. The CDR3 sequence is 16 residues long. Written as DNA, the CDR3 is TGTGCCAGCAGCCCCGAGACTGGGAGTGGGACCGGGGAGCTGTTTTTT. It encodes CASSPETGSGTGELFF.

This sequence joins TRBV15 and TRBJ1-1; D not certain. The CDR3 is 16 residues long. V gave up 6 bases and J gave up 1 base, with 18 bases separating them. The germline V gene encodes CDR1 LNHNV and CDR2 YYDKDF (reference sequence). CDR3 coding DNA: TGTGCCACCAGTAAGGGCCGGGGAGAGGGGAACACTGAAGCTTTCTTT. Residues: CATSKGRGEGNTEAFF.

This chain joins TRBV18 and TRBJ2-7; 8 nucleotides line up with TRBD1. Germline CDR1 is KGHSH and CDR2 is LQKENI. The CDR3 has 14 amino acids. J was trimmed by 4 bases and V by 2 bases; bases with no gene match: 4. The CDR3 reads CASSPLNRGYEQYF. Written as DNA, the CDR3 is TGTGCCAGCTCACCATTAAACAGGGGGTACGAGCAGTACTTC.

This clone was detected once. The rearrangement uses TRBV7-6 and TRBJ2-2, with 10 nucleotides matching TRBD1. CDR1 SGHVS and CDR2 FNYEAQ come from the germline V gene. CDR3 length equals 16 residues. The trim removed 5 bases at V and 4 bases at J, leaving 7 bases unmatched. In DNA, the CDR3 is TGTGCCAGCAGCCCCACGGGACAGGGGTCCACCGGGGAGCTGTTTTTT. It specifies CASSPTGQGSTGELFF.

The rearrangement uses TRBV25-1 and TRBJ1-1; 8 bases line up with TRBD1. V shed 1 base and J 11 bases; nucleotides not matched to a gene: 3. Looked up from germline, CDR1 is MGHDK and CDR2 is SYGVNS. The CDR3 covers 12 residues. The CDR3 DNA reads TGTGCCAGCAGTGAATGGAACAGGGGGGCTTTCTTT. Residues: CASSEWNRGAFF.

The chain links TRBV6-5 to TRBJ2-1, with D maybe TRBD2 (6 bases). Germline CDR1 MNHEY, CDR2 SVGAGI. V gave up 3 bases and J gave up 0 bases, with 9 bases separating them. The CDR3 contains 15 residues. This CDR3 reads CASSYWGDSYNEQFF. The CDR3 coding sequence is TGTGCCAGCAGTTATTGGGGGGACTCCTACAATGAGCAGTTCTTC.

This clone was seen only once. This chain connects TRBV27 to TRBJ2-3, with D tentatively TRBD2 (5 bases). Germline V gene lookup returns CDR1 MNHEY and CDR2 SMNVEV (reference sequence). V lost 5 bases and J 3 bases, leaving 9 bases between the germline ends. The CDR3 has 13 residues. CDR3 sequence: CASSPRLTDTQYF. CDR3 sequence (DNA): TGTGCCAGCAGTCCCCGACTAACAGATACGCAGTATTTT.

CDR3 bases: TGTGCCATCAGTGAGTTGGGACAGGGGGCTTACGAGCAGTACTTC. It encodes CAISELGQGAYEQYF. This chain links TRBV10-3 with TRBJ2-7; 12 nucleotides align to TRBD1. Germline-derived CDR1 and CDR2 are ENHRY and SYGVKD. The junction had 2 bases not matched to a gene; V was cut back by 1 base and J by 4 bases. This CDR3 region has 15 residues.

CDR3 sequence (DNA): TGCGCCAGCAGCTCATCCTACGAGCAGTACTTC. This translates into CASSSSYEQYF. This chain connects TRBV5-1 to TRBJ2-7; D gene uncertain. This CDR3 contains 11 residues. V was trimmed by 3 bases and J by 1 base, leaving 2 bases between them. Germline values: CDR1 SGHRS, CDR2 YFSETQ.

The chain carries TRBV7-2 and TRBJ1-6; D unresolved. CDR1 is SGHTA and CDR2 is FQGNSA in the germline V gene. With 3 bases removed from V and 7 bases from J, the gap between germline ends came to 10 bases. The CDR3 sequence is 14 residues long. CDR3 sequence (DNA): TGTGCCAGCAGCTTGGGCCTGCCGAATTCACCCCTCCACTTT. This encodes CASSLGLPNSPLHF. The full variable domain, with the rest looked up from reference TRBV7-2 and TRBJ1-6, is GAGVSQSPSNKVTEKGKDVELRCDPISGHTALYWYRQSLGQGLEFLIYFQGNSAPDKSGLPSDRFSAERTGGSVSTLTIQRTQQEDSAVYLCASSLGLPNSPLHFGNGTRLTVT.

The chain carries TRBV12-5 and TRBJ1-1; 11 positions agree with TRBD1. The CDR3 runs to 15 residues. Germline loops: CDR1 LGHNT, CDR2 FRNRAP. The J segment lost 3 bases and the V segment lost 4 bases, leaving 4 bases of the junction unmatched. CDR3 DNA: TGTGCTAGTGGTTCCCGGGACAGGGGGTACACTGAAGCTTTCTTT. This codes for CASGSRDRGYTEAFF.

The chain uses TRBV25-1 and TRBJ1-4; tentatively, D is TRBD1 (6 bases). CDR3 size: 16 residues. CDR1 is MGHDK, CDR2 SYGVNS, per germline. The V and J ends lost 1 base and 3 bases respectively, with 12 bases between them. CDR3: CASSELARGANEKLFF. CDR3 coding DNA: TGTGCCAGCAGTGAATTGGCCAGGGGTGCTAATGAAAAACTGTTTTTT.

V and J are TRBV3-1 (or the pseudogene TRBV3-2) and TRBJ2-7; 11 bases are a match to TRBD2. Germline CDR1 and CDR2: LGHDT and YNNKEL (reference sequence). The CDR3 has 15 amino acids. The V segment lost 4 bases and the J segment 2 bases; nucleotides outside the gene matches: 4. The CDR3 protein is CASSLTSGGAYEQYF. CDR3 nucleotide sequence: TGTGCCAGCAGCCTCACTAGCGGGGGAGCCTACGAGCAGTACTTC.

The rearrangement links TRBV29-1 to TRBJ1-2, with TRBD1 matching over 10 bases. The CDR3 runs to 13 residues. Germline assignment: CDR1 SQVTM and CDR2 ANQGSEA. V lost 8 bases, J lost 7 bases, and 10 bases stayed unmatched. CDR3 in amino acids: CSSWRQGAFGYTF. Written as DNA, the CDR3 is TGCAGCTCATGGAGACAGGGGGCGTTTGGCTACACCTTC. The variable domain in full, with the rest retrieved from reference TRBV29-1 and TRBJ1-2, is SAVISQKPSRDICQRGTSLTIQCQVDSQVTMMFWYRQQPGQSLTLIATANQGSEATYESGFVIDKFPISRPNLTFSTLTVSNMSPEDSSIYLCSSWRQGAFGYTFGSGTRLTVV.

This clone was picked up one time. The J gene is TRBJ2-1, the V gene TRBV30, with a weak D call TRBD2 (5 bases). CDR1 is GTSNPN and CDR2 is SVGIG in the germline V gene (reference sequence). The CDR3 runs to 16 residues. V was trimmed by 4 bases and J by 3 bases, leaving 19 bases between them. Written as DNA, the CDR3 is TGTGCCTGGAAGAGATCGGGATCTTGGGGCTACAATGAGCAGTTCTTC. Amino acids: CAWKRSGSWGYNEQFF.

The chain has TRBV19 and TRBJ1-5, with TRBD1 matching over 10 bases. The CDR3 loop spans 15 amino acids. Germline V gene sequence: CDR1 LNHDA, CDR2 SQIVND (reference sequence). The V and J ends lost 5 bases and 7 bases, in that order; junction bases with no gene match: 8. The CDR3 sequence: CASSLRQGAGQPQHF. The CDR3 region has the DNA TGTGCCAGTAGTCTTAGACAGGGGGCAGGGCAGCCCCAGCATTTT.

The chain employs TRBV6-5 and TRBJ1-3; possible D gene TRBD1, 5 bases. This CDR3 spans 15 amino acids. Germline V gene sequence: CDR1 MNHEY, CDR2 SVGAGI. The ends were cut back, 6 bases at V and 2 bases at J, with 14 bases in the middle. The CDR3 spells CASSRRGAAGNTIYF. The CDR3 DNA reads TGTGCCAGCAGCCGGAGGGGCGCGGCTGGAAACACCATATATTTT.

This clone was seen a single time. The chain uses TRBV27 and TRBJ1-1; D is undetermined. The CDR3 loop spans 13 amino acids. Trimming left V 1 base short and J 2 bases short, with 5 bases between. Germline V lookup: CDR1 MNHEY, CDR2 SMNVEV (reference sequence). CDR3 coding DNA: TGTGCCAGCAGTTTATTCGTAAACACTGAAGCTTTCTTT. It yields the protein CASSLFVNTEAFF.

The J gene is TRBJ1-4, the V gene TRBV15; 9 bases align to TRBD1. Germline V gene data show CDR1 as LNHNV and CDR2 as YYDKDF (reference sequence). The CDR3 has 15 amino acids. Losses at the gene ends were 0 bases for V and 5 bases for J; bases not matched to a gene: 1. This CDR3 reads CATSREDRGNEKLFF. CDR3 nucleotides: TGTGCCACCAGCAGAGAGGACAGGGGAAATGAAAAACTGTTTTTT.

A few counts support this clone. V gene TRBV6-2 or TRBV6-3 combines with J gene TRBJ2-1; 10 bases are a match to TRBD2. This CDR3 region has 16 residues. J lost 0 bases, V lost 2 bases, and 1 base had no gene match. Germline CDR1 reads MNHEY; CDR2 reads SVGEGT. The CDR3 reads CASSYKRGGSYNEQFF. The CDR3 bases are TGTGCCAGCAGTTACAAGCGGGGGGGCTCCTACAATGAGCAGTTCTTC.

This chain connects TRBV4-1 to TRBJ2-7, with 8 nucleotides matching TRBD1. After removal of 2 bases from V and 3 bases from J, the junction contained 6 bases not matched to a gene. The CDR3 spans 15 residues. Germline CDR1 and CDR2: MGHRA and YSYEKL. The CDR3 sequence is CASSQSQGQVYEQYF. The CDR3 nucleotides are TGCGCCAGCAGCCAATCGCAGGGACAGGTCTACGAGCAGTACTTC.